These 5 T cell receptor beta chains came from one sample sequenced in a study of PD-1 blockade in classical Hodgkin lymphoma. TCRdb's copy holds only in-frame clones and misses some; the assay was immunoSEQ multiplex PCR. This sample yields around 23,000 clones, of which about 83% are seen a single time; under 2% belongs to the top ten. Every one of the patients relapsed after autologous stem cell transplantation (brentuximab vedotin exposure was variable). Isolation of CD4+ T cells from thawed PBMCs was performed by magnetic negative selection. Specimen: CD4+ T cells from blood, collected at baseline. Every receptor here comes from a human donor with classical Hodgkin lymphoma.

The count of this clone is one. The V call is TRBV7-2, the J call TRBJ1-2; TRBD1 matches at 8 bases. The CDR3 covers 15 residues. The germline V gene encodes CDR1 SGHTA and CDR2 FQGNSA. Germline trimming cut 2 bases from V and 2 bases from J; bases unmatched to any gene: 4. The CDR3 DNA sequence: TGTGCCAGCAGCTTAACGACAGGGGCGAACTATGGCTACACCTTC. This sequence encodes CASSLTTGANYGYTF.

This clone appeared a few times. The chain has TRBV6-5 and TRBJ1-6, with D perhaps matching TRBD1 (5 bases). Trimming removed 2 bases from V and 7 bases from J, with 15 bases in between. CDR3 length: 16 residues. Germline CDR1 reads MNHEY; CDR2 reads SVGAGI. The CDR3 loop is CASSYRRDRGNSPLHF. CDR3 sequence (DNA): TGTGCCAGCAGTTACCGCAGGGACCGAGGGAATTCACCCCTCCACTTT.

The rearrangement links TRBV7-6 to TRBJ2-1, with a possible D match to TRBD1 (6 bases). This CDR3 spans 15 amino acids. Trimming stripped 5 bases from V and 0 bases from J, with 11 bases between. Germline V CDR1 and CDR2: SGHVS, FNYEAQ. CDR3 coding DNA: TGTGCCAGCAGCAACACAGGGAGCTCCTACAATGAGCAGTTCTTC. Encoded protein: CASSNTGSSYNEQFF.

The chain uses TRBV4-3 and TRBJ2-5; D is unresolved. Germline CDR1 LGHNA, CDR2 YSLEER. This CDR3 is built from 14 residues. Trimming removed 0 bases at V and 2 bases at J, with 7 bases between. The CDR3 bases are TGCGCCAGCAGCCAAGATATACAGCAAGAGACCCAGTACTTC. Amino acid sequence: CASSQDIQQETQYF.

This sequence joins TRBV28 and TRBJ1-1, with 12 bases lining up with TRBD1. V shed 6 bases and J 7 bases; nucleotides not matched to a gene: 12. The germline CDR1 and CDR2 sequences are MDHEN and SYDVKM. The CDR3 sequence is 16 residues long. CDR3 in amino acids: CASRTIGTGGLSEAFF. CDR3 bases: TGTGCCAGCAGGACCATAGGGACAGGGGGCTTGAGTGAAGCTTTCTTT. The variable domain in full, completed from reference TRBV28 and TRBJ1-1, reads DVKVTQSSRYLVKRTGEKVFLECVQDMDHENMFWYRQDPGLGLRLIYFSYDVKMKEKGDIPEGYSVSREKKERFSLILESASTNQTSMYLCASRTIGTGGLSEAFFGQGTRLTVV.